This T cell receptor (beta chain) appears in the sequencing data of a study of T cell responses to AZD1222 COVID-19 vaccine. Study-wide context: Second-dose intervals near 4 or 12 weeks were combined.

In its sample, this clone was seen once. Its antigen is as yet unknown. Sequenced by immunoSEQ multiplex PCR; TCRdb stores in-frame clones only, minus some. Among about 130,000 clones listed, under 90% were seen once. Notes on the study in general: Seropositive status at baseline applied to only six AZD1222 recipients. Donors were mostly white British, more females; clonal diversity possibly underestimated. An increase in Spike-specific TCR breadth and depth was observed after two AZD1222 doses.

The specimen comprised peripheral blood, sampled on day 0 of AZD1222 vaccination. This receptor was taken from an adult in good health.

In nucleotides, the CDR3 is TGTGCCAGCAGCTCAAGTAGGAGGGGAGGTCTGGGTCCCCTCCACTTT. Encoded protein: CASSSSRRGGLGPLHF. The chain combines TRBV3-1 (or the pseudogene TRBV3-2) with TRBJ1-6, with D possibly matching TRBD1 (5 bases). CDR1 and CDR2 (germline): LGHDT, YNNKEL (reference sequence). The V end lost 5 bases, the J end lost 13 bases, and 24 bases lay between the germline ends. This CDR3 has 16 amino acids.